These 30 T cell receptor beta chains share one sample of origin, sequenced in a study of cytomegalovirus exposure and HLA in healthy donors. With 60 Vbeta and 13 Jbeta primers, the PCR was carried out. Assay: immunoSEQ multiplex PCR; the TCRdb copy retains only in-frame clones and omits some. Among about 200,000 clones, around 86% were seen once, and the ten largest hold approximately 2.5%. The sequencing sample was made of PBMCs. Receptor source: a woman in her 40s in good health and CMV-seronegative.

The chain recombines TRBV7-9 with TRBJ2-7; the match to TRBD2 covers 9 bases. J lost 2 bases, V lost 5 bases, and 10 bases had no gene match. The germline CDR1 and CDR2 sequences are SEHNR and FQNEAQ (reference sequence). The CDR3 sequence is 16 residues long. The CDR3 region is CASSRAGTSRTYEQYF. In DNA form, the CDR3 reads TGTGCCAGCAGCCGAGCCGGGACTAGCAGAACCTACGAGCAGTACTTC.

This chain uses TRBV7-9 with TRBJ1-1; 7 nucleotides line up with TRBD1. The V segment lost 5 bases and the J segment 7 bases; nucleotides outside the gene matches: 7. This CDR3 is built from 13 residues. Per germline, CDR1 SEHNR and CDR2 FQNEAQ (reference sequence). As DNA, the CDR3 is TGTGCCAGCAGCCGACGGACAGGCGTTGAAGCTTTCTTT. It codes for CASSRRTGVEAFF.

V and J are TRBV6-5 and TRBJ2-7, with D perhaps matching TRBD1 (6 bases). V lost 2 bases to trimming and J lost 7 bases, with 6 bases between them. The CDR3 totals 11 residues. Per the germline V gene, CDR1 is MNHEY and CDR2 is SVGAGI. In DNA, the CDR3 is TGTGCCAGCAGTTACGGGACAGAGCAGTACTTC. Its protein is CASSYGTEQYF.

This chain connects TRBV6-5 to TRBJ2-7; maybe TRBD1 (6 bases). The CDR3 is 13 amino acids. Per the germline V gene, CDR1 is MNHEY and CDR2 is SVGAGI. Trimming removed 6 bases at V and 5 bases at J, with 14 bases between. CDR3 in amino acids: CASSRNRVDEQYF. As DNA, the CDR3 is TGTGCCAGCAGCCGCAACAGGGTTGACGAGCAGTACTTC.

This rearrangement joins TRBV18 to TRBJ2-5, with unresolved D. Trimming removed 2 bases at V and 5 bases at J, with 3 bases between. The germline V gene has CDR1 KGHSH and CDR2 LQKENI. CDR3 length equals 11 residues. This CDR3 reads CASSPAETQYF. In nucleotides, the CDR3 is TGTGCCAGCTCACCAGCGGAGACCCAGTACTTC. The whole variable domain, remainder taken from reference TRBV18 and TRBJ2-5, is NAGVMQNPRHLVRRRGQEARLRCSPMKGHSHVYWYRQLPEEGLKFMVYLQKENIIDESGMPKERFSAEFPKEGPSILRIQQVVRGDSAAYFCASSPAETQYFGPGTRLLVL.

The chain links TRBV5-1 to TRBJ2-2, with 7 bases fitting TRBD1. V shed 4 bases, J shed 2 bases, and the junction held 5 bases outside the gene matches. Per the germline V gene, CDR1 is SGHRS and CDR2 is YFSETQ. The CDR3 spans 15 residues. The CDR3 spells CASSIGQENTGELFF. Written as DNA, the CDR3 is TGCGCCAGCAGCATTGGACAGGAAAACACCGGGGAGCTGTTTTTT.

The gene calls are TRBV18 and TRBJ1-1, with D possibly matching TRBD1 (5 bases). V was trimmed by 4 bases and J by 5 bases, leaving 20 bases between them. Germline CDR1 and CDR2: KGHSH and LQKENI. This CDR3 is built from 16 residues. The CDR3 coding sequence is TGTGCCAGCTCACGAGACCGACAGTTCGTGGGGACTGAAGCTTTCTTT. This translates into CASSRDRQFVGTEAFF.

This sequence joins TRBV18 and TRBJ1-2; D might be TRBD1 (5 bases). Germline CDR1 is KGHSH and CDR2 is LQKENI. CDR3 length equals 15 residues. With 2 bases removed from V and 3 bases from J, the gap between germline ends came to 13 bases. This CDR3 reads CASSPSGAGDYGYTF. The CDR3 DNA reads TGTGCCAGCTCACCAAGCGGGGCAGGTGACTATGGCTACACCTTC. The complete variable domain, with remaining parts taken from reference TRBV18 and TRBJ1-2, reads NAGVMQNPRHLVRRRGQEARLRCSPMKGHSHVYWYRQLPEEGLKFMVYLQKENIIDESGMPKERFSAEFPKEGPSILRIQQVVRGDSAAYFCASSPSGAGDYGYTFGSGTRLTVV.

The chain joins TRBV28 to TRBJ2-1, with 9 bases identical to TRBD2. The J segment lost 6 bases and the V segment lost 6 bases, leaving 9 bases of the junction unmatched. This CDR3 has 15 residues. Germline V gene sequence: CDR1 MDHEN, CDR2 SYDVKM. The CDR3 loop is CASRSGLALINEQFF. The CDR3 coding sequence is TGTGCCAGCAGGTCGGGACTAGCTCTTATCAATGAGCAGTTCTTC.

Remarks on this clone: At one end, the junction sequence differs from germline, possibly due to a read error. V usage is TRBV6-6 and J usage is TRBJ2-1; TRBD2 aligns across 9 bases. Germline V gene data show CDR1 as MNHNY and CDR2 as SVGAGI (reference sequence). The CDR3 spans 16 residues. The CDR3 loop reads CAGSYSALAGHNEQFF. The CDR3 DNA reads as TGTGCCGGCAGTTACTCGGCACTAGCGGGCCACAATGAGCAGTTCTTC.

This chain joins TRBV28 and TRBJ1-2; no reliable D call. This CDR3 has 12 amino acids. Between the trimmed V and J ends, which lost 3 bases and 5 bases, there was a span of 7 bases. The germline gives CDR1 MDHEN, CDR2 SYDVKM. The chain's CDR3 is CASSFGFYGYTF. The CDR3 DNA reads TGTGCCAGCAGTTTCGGGTTTTATGGCTACACCTTC.

The chain employs TRBV5-1 and TRBJ1-1, with a possible D match to TRBD1 (5 bases). The germline V and J ends were trimmed by 4 bases and 1 base, with 14 bases remaining between them. The CDR3 has 15 amino acids. Germline CDR1 reads SGHRS; CDR2 reads YFSETQ. The CDR3 coding sequence is TGCGCCAGCAGCGACAGAACGGGGGGGAACACTGAAGCTTTCTTT. Translation: CASSDRTGGNTEAFF.

The rearrangement links TRBV11-2 to TRBJ2-5; possibly TRBD2 for D (5 bases). CDR1 and CDR2 (germline): SGHAT, FQNNGV. Trimming left V 3 bases short and J 5 bases short, with 13 bases between. The CDR3 contains 14 residues. CDR3 sequence reads: CASSFQAVSETQYF. DNA for the CDR3: TGTGCCAGCAGCTTTCAAGCGGTTTCGGAGACCCAGTACTTC. Looking up the rest from reference TRBV11-2 and TRBJ2-5 gives the full variable domain: EAGVAQSPRYKIIEKRQSVAFWCNPISGHATLYWYQQILGQGPKLLIQFQNNGVVDDSQLPKDRFSAERLKGVDSTLKIQPAKLEDSAVYLCASSFQAVSETQYFGPGTRLLVL.

The chain combines TRBV18 with TRBJ1-1; no firm D call. The V end was cut by 0 bases, the J end by 4 bases, with 12 bases between. The germline V gene has CDR1 KGHSH and CDR2 LQKENI. CDR3 length equals 15 residues. CDR3 nucleotides: TGTGCCAGCTCACCACCGTCTCCTCTAGCCACTGAAGCTTTCTTT. Its protein product is CASSPPSPLATEAFF. Drawing the rest from reference TRBV18 and TRBJ1-1, the complete variable domain is NAGVMQNPRHLVRRRGQEARLRCSPMKGHSHVYWYRQLPEEGLKFMVYLQKENIIDESGMPKERFSAEFPKEGPSILRIQQVVRGDSAAYFCASSPPSPLATEAFFGQGTRLTVV.

The gene calls are TRBV19 and TRBJ2-4; 9 nucleotides line up with TRBD1. Per the germline V gene, CDR1 is LNHDA and CDR2 is SQIVND (reference sequence). J was trimmed by 0 bases and V by 5 bases; bases with no gene match: 5. The CDR3 loop spans 16 amino acids. The CDR3 DNA reads as TGTGCCAGTAGTTTCTGGACAGGGGCAGCCAAAAACATTCAGTACTTC. Its translation is CASSFWTGAAKNIQYF.

This clone appeared a few times. V is TRBV29-1 and J is TRBJ2-3; D is uncertain. CDR3 length: 12 amino acids. The V gene's germline CDR1 is SQVTM and CDR2 ANQGSEA. Trimming took off 0 bases at V and 8 bases at J, with 9 bases between the two ends. This chain's CDR3 is CSVEDLGSTQYF. CDR3 DNA: TGCAGCGTTGAAGATCTTGGTAGTACGCAGTATTTT.

The gene calls are TRBV30 and TRBJ2-6; weak D call: TRBD1 (6 bases). The CDR3 extends over 17 amino acids. V was shortened by 7 bases and J by 2 bases, with 21 bases between the two germline ends. Germline CDR1 and CDR2: GTSNPN and SVGIG (reference sequence). The CDR3 DNA reads TGTGCCTCCCCGGAAGACACAGGGTTAACTGGGGCCAACGTCCTGACTTTC. As protein: CASPEDTGLTGANVLTF.

This clone was seen a handful of times. The gene calls are TRBV2 and TRBJ1-4, with D tentatively TRBD1 (5 bases). V was trimmed by 2 bases and J by 16 bases, leaving 17 bases between them. Germline V gives CDR1 SNHLY, CDR2 FYNNEI. The CDR3 contains 13 residues. Here the CDR3 DNA reads TGTGCCAGCAGTGAACCCCGACAGCCAATACCGTTTTTT. This gives the protein CASSEPRQPIPFF.

Regarding this clone: This same CDR3 is encoded by further DNA sequences in the sample. The J gene is TRBJ2-1, the V gene TRBV6-4; 10 bases map to TRBD2. The germline V gene has CDR1 MRHNA and CDR2 SNTAGT. This CDR3 has 15 amino acids. With V trimmed by 4 bases and J by 1 base, 1 base remained unmatched. The CDR3 DNA is TGTGCCAGCAGTGTACTAGCGGGGTCCTACAATGAGCAGTTCTTC. Translation gives CASSVLAGSYNEQFF.

This chain links TRBV5-6 with TRBJ1-2; possibly TRBD1 for D (6 bases). Trimming took off 1 base at V and 3 bases at J, with 10 bases between the two ends. Germline values: CDR1 SGHDT, CDR2 YYEEEE. This CDR3 comprises 14 residues. The CDR3 loop is CASSLTGRHYGYTF. The CDR3 DNA reads as TGTGCCAGCAGCTTGACAGGGCGACACTATGGCTACACCTTC.

The chain has TRBV9 and TRBJ2-1, with a possible D match to TRBD2 (5 bases). The CDR3 is 15 amino acids. Germline V CDR1 and CDR2: SGDLS, YYNGEE. V lost 0 bases to trimming and J lost 10 bases, with 17 bases between them. Written as DNA, the CDR3 is TGTGCCAGCAGCGTAGAAAAGGGTTTCGGGATGGAGCAGTTCTTC. This sequence encodes CASSVEKGFGMEQFF.

This clone has just one count. The J gene is TRBJ2-1, the V gene TRBV27, with 8 bases lining up with TRBD1. The germline CDR1 and CDR2 sequences are MNHEY and SMNVEV (reference sequence). J gave up 3 bases and V 9 bases, and 10 bases lay outside the gene matches. There are 15 residues in the CDR3. CDR3 sequence (DNA): TGTGCCAGTTCGACAGGGGCCCCTCTCTACAATGAGCAGTTCTTC. Protein: CASSTGAPLYNEQFF.

The chain links TRBV30 to TRBJ1-5; 8 bases line up with TRBD1. Trimming removed 4 bases from V and 5 bases from J; junction bases left unmatched: 1. Per the germline V gene, CDR1 is GTSNPN and CDR2 is SVGIG (reference sequence). CDR3 size: 12 residues. The CDR3 DNA reads as TGTGCCTGGACACAGGGGGATCAGCCCCAGCATTTT. Translating it yields CAWTQGDQPQHF.

As concerns this clone: This sample also contains other DNA sequences that code for the same CDR3. The chain combines TRBV5-6 with TRBJ1-2; 10 positions agree with TRBD1. The length of the CDR3 is 14 residues. Per germline, CDR1 SGHDT and CDR2 YYEEEE. J gave up 8 bases and V 5 bases, and 9 bases lay outside the gene matches. CDR3 residues: CASRSGTGVRGYTF. In DNA, the CDR3 is TGTGCCAGCAGATCTGGGACAGGGGTGCGGGGCTACACCTTC.

The V and J genes are TRBV5-1 and TRBJ2-1, with 12 bases matching TRBD2. V was pared by 0 bases and J by 10 bases, with 5 bases of the junction left unmatched. CDR3 size: 15 residues. The germline CDR1 and CDR2 sequences are SGHRS and YFSETQ. The CDR3 spells CASSLELAGGREQFF. The CDR3 coding sequence is TGCGCCAGCAGCTTGGAACTAGCGGGAGGAAGGGAGCAGTTCTTC.

The chain employs TRBV5-1 and TRBJ1-2; no reliable D call. With 3 bases removed from V and 2 bases from J, the gap between germline ends came to 11 bases. Germline loops: CDR1 SGHRS, CDR2 YFSETQ. This CDR3 spans 14 amino acids. CDR3 DNA: TGCGCCAGCAGCTCATCGTCGGGGAACTATGGCTACACCTTC. Translating it yields CASSSSSGNYGYTF.

The chain recombines TRBV7-2 with TRBJ2-7; 7 nucleotides line up with TRBD2. Germline V lookup: CDR1 SGHTA, CDR2 FQGNSA. V shed 4 bases, J shed 0 bases, and the junction held 3 bases outside the gene matches. This CDR3 spans 14 amino acids. CDR3: CASSSWDYSYEQYF. CDR3 bases: TGTGCCAGCAGCTCCTGGGACTACTCCTACGAGCAGTACTTC.

This chain joins TRBV2 and TRBJ2-7, with D possibly TRBD2 on 6 matching bases. Trimming removed 7 bases from V and 0 bases from J, with 22 bases in between. CDR3 length equals 17 residues. The V gene's germline CDR1 is SNHLY and CDR2 FYNNEI. CDR3 region: CASKGAGSPKFSYEQYF. In nucleotides, the CDR3 is TGTGCCAGCAAAGGAGCGGGCTCTCCGAAGTTCTCCTACGAGCAGTACTTC.

This rearrangement joins TRBV7-3 to TRBJ1-5; 7 bases map to TRBD1. With 2 bases clipped from V and 1 base from J, the junction kept 11 bases outside the gene matches. The CDR3 is made up of 18 amino acids. Looked up from germline, CDR1 is SGHTA and CDR2 is FQGTGA. This chain's CDR3 is CASSLGGTEDQSNQPQHF. The CDR3 nucleotides are TGTGCCAGCAGCTTAGGGGGGACAGAGGACCAAAGCAATCAGCCCCAGCATTTT.

CDR3 residues: CASSIAGNEQFF. The DNA of the CDR3 is TGTGCCAGTAGTATAGCGGGCAATGAGCAGTTCTTC. This chain uses TRBV19 with TRBJ2-1; D not certain. Germline assignment: CDR1 LNHDA and CDR2 SQIVND (reference sequence). This CDR3 contains 12 residues. V was pared by 1 base and J by 6 bases, with 4 bases between.